The sequence of this T cell receptor (beta chain) was determined in a study of neurological immune-mediated disorders. TCRdb fed the 5' RACE reads into MiXCR, producing one record per CDR3 protein. Here the sample spans about 79,000 distinct CDR3 sequences, roughly 13% being singletons. Regarding this clonotype: Its antigen is still unknown. One junction end does not reproduce the germline sequence, and a read error may be involved.

Study conclusions and caveats: Multiple sclerosis was found to have the least TCR clonal expansion, below healthy controls, and HTLV-1-associated myelopathy the most.

The CDR3 extends over 16 amino acids. Germline V gene sequence: CDR1 SQVTM, CDR2 ANQGSEA. The sequencing sample was made of PBMCs. The J gene is TRBJ2-5, the V gene TRBV29-1, with D perhaps matching TRBD1 or TRBD2 (5 bases each). The clonotype comes from a woman in her forties or fifties in good health. The CDR3 region is CSVEDGLRGGQETQYF. The DNA for the CDR3 is TGCAGTGTTGAAGATGGACTCCGGGGCGGGCAAGAGACCCAGTACTTC.